This record looks at one T cell receptor (beta chain) sequence and its context. The CDR3 covers 16 residues. CDR1 and CDR2 from the germline V gene are SGHRS and YFSETQ. Using the 5' RACE reads, TCRdb records one entry per CDR3 protein without DNA. Recorded here are some 300,000 distinct CDR3 sequences; the top ten clones represent roughly 5.8%. The source of the sample is a study of monozygotic twins with inflammatory bowel disease. Each donor supplied about 2.4 ml of blood. This TCR derives from a human donor with ulcerative colitis or Crohn's disease, or a healthy co-twin of an affected twin (not recorded which). The rearrangement joins TRBV5-1 to TRBJ2-2; without DNA, the TCRdb call of TRBD2 cannot be checked. Sample: blood. The CDR3 region is CASSLGAYANTGELFF.